This T cell receptor beta chain emerged from a study of shared clonotypes between healthy human individuals. Repertoires were generated with immunoSEQ multiplex PCR, while TCRdb's copy carries only in-frame clones and drops some. Altogether some 580,000 clones are present, approximately 97% being singletons, with the ten largest covering about 0.06%. Germline values: CDR1 SGHAT, CDR2 FQNNGV. The CDR3 loop spans 15 amino acids. Germline trimming cut 4 bases from V and 6 bases from J; bases unmatched to any gene: 7. This clonotype was sampled from a young woman in good health. V and J are TRBV11-2 and TRBJ2-1; 9 positions match TRBD2. Sequencing was done on a sample of naive CD4+ T cells sorted from blood. Subset denoted: CD45RA+ positively selected. For the CDR3, the DNA is TGTGCCAGCAGCTCTAGCGGGATACCCGTCAATGAGCAGTTCTTC. Its protein product is CASSSSGIPVNEQFF.